This T cell receptor beta chain was captured in a study of yellow fever vaccine responses in identical twins (dated by TCRdb to between 2018 and 2020). About the investigation overall: In the study, vaccine-responding T cell clones were precisely tracked in identical twins.

Beyond this particular receptor, the publication reports: The T cell response to vaccination in identical twins was reported by the authors to appear partly convergent and partly personalized.

Preparation of the library involved RT-PCR. The sequencer was an Illumina HiSeq 2500. The public reads were reanalyzed by TCRdb: fastp trimming at Q25, MiXCR alignment, in-frame beta chains only. Merged by CDR3 protein, the rows form single entries marked with the most common genes and DNA. For this sample there are 3,500 or so distinct CDR3 sequences; around 87% appear just once. Together, the top ten hold approximately 1.8% of the sample. V is clipped by 8 bases and J by 0 bases, and the sequence between their germline boundaries is 9 bases long. The CDR3 spans 13 residues, from the cysteine through the phenylalanine. Solely the CDR3 DNA is kept, with 39 bases framed from the first base. As encoded in the germline V gene, CDR1 is KGHSH while CDR2 is LQKENI. On this clonotype: No antigen is known for it. Per-base quality was not reported, and no clone a single base away is much larger than it.

The receptor was derived from a woman aged 18-35 years who received the yellow fever vaccine. Donor details come from another sample of the same person, matched by shared clones. The starting material was T cells from blood (PBMCs), unsorted or a sorted subset (not recorded which), obtained before or after yellow fever vaccination (not recorded which). This chain is built from TRBV18 and TRBJ2-3; TRBD2 could be the D gene, as 5 bases match. The CDR3 region has the sequence CASGGSSTDTQYF. The nucleotide sequence is TGTGCCAGCGGAGGTTCTAGCACAGATACGCAGTATTTT. Where the CDR3 stops, the reference TRBV18 and TRBJ2-3 genes take over; the full variable domain is NAGVMQNPRHLVRRRGQEARLRCSPMKGHSHVYWYRQLPEEGLKFMVYLQKENIIDESGMPKERFSAEFPKEGPSILRIQQVVRGDSAAYFCASGGSSTDTQYFGPGTRLTVL.